This T cell receptor beta chain emerged from a study of STAT5B mutations in CD4+ large granular lymphocyte leukemia (dated by TCRdb to between 2022 and 2023). Regarding the complete study: Among healthy controls, the CDR3 'QG' motif was associated with a particular HLA allele. Flow cytometry on FACSCanto II or FACSVerse confirmed that purified fractions exceeded 95% purity among lymphocytes. The study compared the TCRbeta repertoires of patients with CD4+ T-cell large granular lymphocyte leukemia against those of healthy blood donors. The investigation overall reported the following: TRBV06-family usage was enriched among the top patient clones (8/27) compared with healthy controls (2/35). Each patient's main leukemic clonotypes were private, but around 25% of these clonotypes showed up at low frequency in the non-leukemic repertoires of other patients. CD4-sorted patient repertoires appeared more clonal than healthy CD4+ repertoires, and this difference persisted after removing the putative leukemic clones. The data were not HLA-matched, and the higher clonality in CD4+ T-LGLL than in CD8+ T-LGLL could be due to the relatively small sample size.

The sample holds a few counts of this clone. Its antigen remains unidentified. Base qualities are not provided; no much larger clone lies one nucleotide away. The healthy controls were 35 or so blood donors, and the buffy coats of these donors were supplied by the Finnish Red Cross blood service. All TCR-sequenced material derived from peripheral blood: patient blood samples and healthy donor buffy coats. Ficoll-Hypaque gradient centrifugation was used to isolate peripheral blood mononuclear cells. CD4+ cells were magnetically purified from the buffy coats of healthy controls. The Gentra Puregene Cell and Tissue kit was used for genomic DNA extraction, and quantification was performed on a Qubit 2.0 fluorometer. The V and J ends are trimmed by 5 bases and 2 bases, leaving 13 bases between them. The CDR3 runs 14 amino acids, cysteine and phenylalanine included. Only the CDR3 portion is preserved as DNA: 42 bases, with reading frame beginning at the first base. According to the germline V gene (reference sequence), CDR1 reads MNHEY and CDR2 reads SMNVEV.

The immunoSEQ assay at survey resolution was applied to genomic DNA for sequencing of TCRbeta rearrangements. As for the authors' bioinformatics: In the TCR sequencing data, the lowest productive clonotype frequency that could be detected was 2.59 x 10-5. Only productive TCRbeta rearrangements, meaning sequences that were complete and in-frame, were kept for the analyses. Sample clonality was computed as Simpson clonality in the immunoSEQ Analyzer version 3.0. Clones were binned by frequency as very rare, small, medium, large (1-20%) or hyperexpanded (>20%). Generation probabilities were estimated with OLGA 1.2.3, V-gene circos plots were made with VDJtools, specificities were searched in VDJdb, and CDR3 motifs were identified with GLIPH. TCRdb's version of the immuneACCESS table is confined to in-frame rearrangements and falls short of the full clone set. An unresolved V gene accounts for under half of the shortfall where checked; the remainder is of unknown origin. That table gives V, J and clone size, and the DNA gave D and trimming. The sample table lists 23,000 or so clones, around 75% of them with a count of one. Of the sample, approximately 4.1% is held by the ten largest clones.

Sequencing was done on a sample of CD4+ T cells from blood buffy coats. The clonotype originates from a human donor in good health. The sequence is built from TRBV27 and TRBJ2-7, with a weak D call of TRBD2 (7 bases match). In nucleotides, the sequence is TGTGCCAGCAGTGACACAGGGAGGGCCTACGAGCAGTACTTC. Translated, it gives CASSDTGRAYEQYF.